This T cell receptor (beta chain) was obtained from a study of T cell responses to AZD1222 COVID-19 vaccine. The protocol was immunoSEQ multiplex PCR, while the TCRdb copy is restricted to in-frame clones and leaves out a portion. The profile shows 65,000 to 75,000 clones, roughly 84% of them singletons. Trimming removed 3 bases from V and 9 bases from J; junction bases left unmatched: 4. Germline CDR1 and CDR2: SGDLS and YYNGEE. This CDR3 has 14 residues. The specimen comprised peripheral blood, sampled on day 0 of AZD1222 vaccination. The sequence was obtained from an adult in good health. This sequence joins TRBV9 and TRBJ1-6; 9 positions agree with TRBD1. The CDR3 DNA sequence: TGTGCCAGCAGCGAGCAGACAGGGGGTTCACCCCTCCACTTT. This gives the protein CASSEQTGGSPLHF.